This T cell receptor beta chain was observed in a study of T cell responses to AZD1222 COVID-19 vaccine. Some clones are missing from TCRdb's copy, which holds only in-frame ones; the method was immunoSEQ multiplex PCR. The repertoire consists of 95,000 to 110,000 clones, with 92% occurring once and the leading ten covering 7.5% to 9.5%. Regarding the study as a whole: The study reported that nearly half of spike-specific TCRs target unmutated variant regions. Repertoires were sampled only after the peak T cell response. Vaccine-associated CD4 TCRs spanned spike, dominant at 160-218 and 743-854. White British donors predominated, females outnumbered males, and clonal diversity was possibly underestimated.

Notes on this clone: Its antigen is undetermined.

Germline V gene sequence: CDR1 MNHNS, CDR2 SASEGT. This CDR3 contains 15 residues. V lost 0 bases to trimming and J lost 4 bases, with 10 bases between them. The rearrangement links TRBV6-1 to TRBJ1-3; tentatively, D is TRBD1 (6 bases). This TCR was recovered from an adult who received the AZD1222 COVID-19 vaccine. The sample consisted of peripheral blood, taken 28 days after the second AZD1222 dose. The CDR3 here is CASSEASDRGNTIYF. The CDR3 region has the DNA TGTGCCAGCAGTGAAGCGTCGGACAGAGGAAACACCATATATTTT.